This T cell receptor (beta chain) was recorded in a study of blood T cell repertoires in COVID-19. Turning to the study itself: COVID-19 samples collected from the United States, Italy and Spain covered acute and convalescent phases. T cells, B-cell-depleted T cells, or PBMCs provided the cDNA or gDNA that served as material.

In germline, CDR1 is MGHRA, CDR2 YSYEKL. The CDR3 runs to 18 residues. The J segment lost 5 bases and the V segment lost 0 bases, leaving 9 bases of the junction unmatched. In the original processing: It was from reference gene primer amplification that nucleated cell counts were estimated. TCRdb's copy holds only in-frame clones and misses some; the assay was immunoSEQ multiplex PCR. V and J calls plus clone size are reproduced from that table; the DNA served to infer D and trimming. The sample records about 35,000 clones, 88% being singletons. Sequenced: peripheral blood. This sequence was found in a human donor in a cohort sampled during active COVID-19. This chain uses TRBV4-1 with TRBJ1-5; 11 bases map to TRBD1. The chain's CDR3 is CASSQEPGQGDGDQPQHF. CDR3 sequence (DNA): TGCGCCAGCAGCCAAGAGCCGGGACAGGGGGACGGAGATCAGCCCCAGCATTTT.